This TCR beta chain was recorded in a study of somatic mutations in cytotoxic T cells in rheumatoid arthritis. Whole-study context: The researchers flow-sorted some T-cell populations stained with V beta antibodies and got nearly 100% purity, and these included V beta1+ cells sequenced for TCRB.

About this clone: Its antigen is currently unknown.

Magnetic beads with positive selection isolated CD4+ and CD8+ fractions, whose purity was verified by flow cytometry. Study-level results: Of under 85 patients, 7 to 9 had a largest CD8+ clone that exceeded 20% of CD8+ cells.

Looked up from germline, CDR1 is SGDLS and CDR2 is YYNGEE. CDR3 length equals 15 residues. Trimming pared 0 bases from V and 6 bases from J, leaving 13 bases between. Using immunoSEQ multiplex PCR, the repertoire was profiled, and TCRdb retains in-frame clones only, with some absent. There are 6,000 to 7,000 clones in the sample; around 74% occur only once, and over 30% lies in the top ten. The receptor was derived from a woman in her fifties or sixties in good health. The sequenced material came from CD8+ T cells sorted from blood. The chain joins TRBV9 to TRBJ2-1; perhaps TRBD2 as D (6 bases). CDR3: CASSVAGRTANEQFF. Written as DNA, the CDR3 is TGTGCCAGCAGCGTAGCGGGGAGGACGGCCAATGAGCAGTTCTTC.